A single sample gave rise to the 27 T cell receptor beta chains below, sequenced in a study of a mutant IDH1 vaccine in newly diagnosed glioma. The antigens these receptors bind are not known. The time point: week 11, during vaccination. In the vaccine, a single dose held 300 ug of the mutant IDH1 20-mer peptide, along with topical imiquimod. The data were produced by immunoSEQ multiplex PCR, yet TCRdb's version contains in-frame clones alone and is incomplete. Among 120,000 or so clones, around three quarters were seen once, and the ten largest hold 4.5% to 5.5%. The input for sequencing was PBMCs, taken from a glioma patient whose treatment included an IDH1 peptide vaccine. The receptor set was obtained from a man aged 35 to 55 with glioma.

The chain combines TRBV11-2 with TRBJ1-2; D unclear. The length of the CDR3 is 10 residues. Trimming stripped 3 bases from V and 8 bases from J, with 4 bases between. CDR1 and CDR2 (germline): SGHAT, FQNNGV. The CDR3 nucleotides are TGTGCCAGCAGCTTGTCGGGCTACACCTTC. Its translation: CASSLSGYTF.

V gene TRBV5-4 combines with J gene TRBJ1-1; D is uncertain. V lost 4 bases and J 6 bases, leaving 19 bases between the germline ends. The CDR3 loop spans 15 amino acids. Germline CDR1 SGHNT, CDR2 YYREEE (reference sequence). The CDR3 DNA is TGTGCCAGCAGCCCAGCCGGACCAAAACTGGCTGAAGCTTTCTTT. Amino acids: CASSPAGPKLAEAFF.

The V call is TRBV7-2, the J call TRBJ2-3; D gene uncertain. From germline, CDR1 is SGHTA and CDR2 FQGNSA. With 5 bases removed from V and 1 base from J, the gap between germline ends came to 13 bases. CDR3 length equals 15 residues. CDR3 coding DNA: TGTGCCAGCAGCCCCACCCGAGGAGGCACAGATACGCAGTATTTT. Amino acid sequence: CASSPTRGGTDTQYF.

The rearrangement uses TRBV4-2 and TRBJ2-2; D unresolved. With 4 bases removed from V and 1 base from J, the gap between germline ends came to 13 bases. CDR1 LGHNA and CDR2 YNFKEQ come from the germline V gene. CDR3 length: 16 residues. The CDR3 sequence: CASSPAEKVNTGELFF. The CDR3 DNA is TGTGCCAGCAGCCCTGCCGAAAAGGTGAACACCGGGGAGCTGTTTTTT.

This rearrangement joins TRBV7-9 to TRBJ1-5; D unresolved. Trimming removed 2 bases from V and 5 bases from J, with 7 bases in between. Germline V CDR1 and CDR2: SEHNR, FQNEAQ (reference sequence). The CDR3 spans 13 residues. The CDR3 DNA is TGTGCCAGCAGCTTAACCGCAGATCAGCCCCAGCATTTT. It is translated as CASSLTADQPQHF.

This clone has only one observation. The CDR3 coding sequence is TGTGCCAGCAGTCCCGACAGGGGGCATGGAAACACCATATATTTT. This encodes CASSPDRGHGNTIYF. The chain carries TRBV7-2 and TRBJ1-3; TRBD1 agrees at 10 bases. Germline V gene lookup returns CDR1 SGHTA and CDR2 FQGNSA. V gave up 6 bases and J gave up 3 bases; unmatched junction bases: 5. The CDR3 runs to 15 residues.

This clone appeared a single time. CDR3 loop: CASSLRTSGSETQYF. The CDR3 bases are TGTGCCAGCAGCTTAAGGACTAGCGGTTCAGAGACCCAGTACTTC. This rearrangement joins TRBV6-5 to TRBJ2-5, with 10 bases lining up with TRBD2. Germline CDR1 and CDR2: MNHEY and SVGAGI. The CDR3 consists of 15 residues. The ends lost 6 bases at V and 4 bases at J; junction bases unmatched: 8.

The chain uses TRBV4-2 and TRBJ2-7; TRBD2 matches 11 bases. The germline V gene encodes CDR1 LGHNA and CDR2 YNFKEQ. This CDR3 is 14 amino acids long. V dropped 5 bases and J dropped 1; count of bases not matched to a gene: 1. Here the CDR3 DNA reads TGTGCCAGCAGCGGGACTAGCGGTTCCTACGAGCAGTACTTC. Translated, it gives CASSGTSGSYEQYF.

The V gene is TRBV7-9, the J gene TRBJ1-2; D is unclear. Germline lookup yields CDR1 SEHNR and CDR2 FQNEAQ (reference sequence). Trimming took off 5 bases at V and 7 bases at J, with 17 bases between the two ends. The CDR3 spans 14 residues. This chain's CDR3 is CASSAPAPRGGYTF. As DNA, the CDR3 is TGTGCCAGCAGCGCTCCGGCCCCCCGGGGTGGCTACACCTTC.

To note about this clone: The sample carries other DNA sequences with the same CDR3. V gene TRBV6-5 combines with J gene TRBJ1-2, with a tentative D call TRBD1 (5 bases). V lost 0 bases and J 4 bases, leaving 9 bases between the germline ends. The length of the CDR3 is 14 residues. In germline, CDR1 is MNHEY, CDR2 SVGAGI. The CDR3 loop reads CASSYSTGGYGYTF. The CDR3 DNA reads TGTGCCAGCAGTTACTCGACGGGGGGCTATGGCTACACCTTC.

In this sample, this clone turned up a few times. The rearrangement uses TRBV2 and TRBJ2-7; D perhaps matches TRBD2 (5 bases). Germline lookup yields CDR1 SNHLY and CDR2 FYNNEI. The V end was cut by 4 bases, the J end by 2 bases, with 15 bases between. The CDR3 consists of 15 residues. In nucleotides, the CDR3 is TGTGCCAGCAGTGGCAGCGGTAGACTGACCTACGAGCAGTACTTC. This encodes CASSGSGRLTYEQYF.

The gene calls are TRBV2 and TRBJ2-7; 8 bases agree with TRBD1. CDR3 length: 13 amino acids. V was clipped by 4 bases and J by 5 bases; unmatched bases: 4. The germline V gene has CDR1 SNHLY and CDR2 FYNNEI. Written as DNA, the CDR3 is TGTGCCAGCAGTGTTCGACAGGGGAACGAGCAGTACTTC. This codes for CASSVRQGNEQYF. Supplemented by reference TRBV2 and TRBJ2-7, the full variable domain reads EPEVTQTPSHQVTQMGQEVILRCVPISNHLYFYWYRQILGQKVEFLVSFYNNEISEKSEIFDDQFSVERPDGSNFTLKIRSTKLEDSAMYFCASSVRQGNEQYFGPGTRLTVT.

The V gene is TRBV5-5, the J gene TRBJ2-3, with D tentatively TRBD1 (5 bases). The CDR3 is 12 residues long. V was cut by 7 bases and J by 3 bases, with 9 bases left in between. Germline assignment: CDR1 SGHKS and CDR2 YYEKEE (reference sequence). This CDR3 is CASGKGTDTQYF. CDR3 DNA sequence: TGTGCCAGCGGAAAGGGGACAGATACGCAGTATTTT.

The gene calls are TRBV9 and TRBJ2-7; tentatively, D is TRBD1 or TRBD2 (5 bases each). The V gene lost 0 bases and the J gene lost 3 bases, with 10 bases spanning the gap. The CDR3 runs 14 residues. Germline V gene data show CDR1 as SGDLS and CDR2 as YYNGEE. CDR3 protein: CASSVGGEFYEQYF. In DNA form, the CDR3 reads TGTGCCAGCAGCGTAGGAGGGGAATTCTACGAGCAGTACTTC.

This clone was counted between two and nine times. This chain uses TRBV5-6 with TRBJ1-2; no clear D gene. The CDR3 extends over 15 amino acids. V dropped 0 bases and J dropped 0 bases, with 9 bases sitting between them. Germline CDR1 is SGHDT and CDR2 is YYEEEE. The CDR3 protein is CASSLGRVANYGYTF. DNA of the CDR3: TGTGCCAGCAGCTTGGGACGGGTAGCTAACTATGGCTACACCTTC.

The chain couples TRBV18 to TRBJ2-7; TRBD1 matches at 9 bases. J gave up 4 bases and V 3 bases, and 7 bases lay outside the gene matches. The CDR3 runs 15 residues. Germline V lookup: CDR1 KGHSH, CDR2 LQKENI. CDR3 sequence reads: CASSPTGQGVYEQYF. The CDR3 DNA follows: TGTGCCAGCTCACCTACGGGACAGGGCGTGTACGAGCAGTACTTC.

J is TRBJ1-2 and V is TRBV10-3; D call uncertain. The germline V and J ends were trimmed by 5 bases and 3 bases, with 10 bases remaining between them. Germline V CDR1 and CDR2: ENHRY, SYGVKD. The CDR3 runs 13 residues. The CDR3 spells CAISNSRDYGYTF. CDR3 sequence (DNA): TGTGCCATCAGTAACTCTCGGGACTATGGCTACACCTTC.

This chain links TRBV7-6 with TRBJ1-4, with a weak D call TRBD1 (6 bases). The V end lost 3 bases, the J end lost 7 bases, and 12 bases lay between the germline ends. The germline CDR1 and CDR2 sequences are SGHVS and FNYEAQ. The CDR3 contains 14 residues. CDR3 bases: TGTGCCAGCAGCTTTCGGCAGGGGTTTGAAAAACTGTTTTTT. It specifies CASSFRQGFEKLFF.

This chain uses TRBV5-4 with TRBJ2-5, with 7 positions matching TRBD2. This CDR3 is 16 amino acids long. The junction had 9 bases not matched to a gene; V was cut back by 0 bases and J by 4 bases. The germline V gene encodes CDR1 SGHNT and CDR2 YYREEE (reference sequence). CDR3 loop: CASSLAGRGDGETQYF. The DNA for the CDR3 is TGTGCCAGCAGCTTGGCTGGACGGGGGGACGGAGAGACCCAGTACTTC. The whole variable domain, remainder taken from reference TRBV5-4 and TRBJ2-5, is ETGVTQSPTHLIKTRGQQVTLRCSSQSGHNTVSWYQQALGQGPQFIFQYYREEENGRGNFPPRFSGLQFPNYSSELNVNALELDDSALYLCASSLAGRGDGETQYFGPGTRLLVL.

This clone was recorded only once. The CDR3 nucleotides are TGTGCCAGCAGCTTAACAGGGACGGAGACCCAGTACTTC. Encoded protein: CASSLTGTETQYF. V is TRBV7-2 and J is TRBJ2-5; TRBD1 might be the D (6 bases). The CDR3 length is 13 residues. The germline V gene has CDR1 SGHTA and CDR2 FQGNSA. V was pared by 2 bases and J by 5 bases, with 9 bases between.

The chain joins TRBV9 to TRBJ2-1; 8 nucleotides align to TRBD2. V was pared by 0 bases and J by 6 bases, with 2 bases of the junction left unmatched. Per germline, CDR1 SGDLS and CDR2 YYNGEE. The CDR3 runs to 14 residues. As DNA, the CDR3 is TGTGCCAGCAGCGTAGATACTAGCGGCAATGAGCAGTTCTTC. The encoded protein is CASSVDTSGNEQFF.

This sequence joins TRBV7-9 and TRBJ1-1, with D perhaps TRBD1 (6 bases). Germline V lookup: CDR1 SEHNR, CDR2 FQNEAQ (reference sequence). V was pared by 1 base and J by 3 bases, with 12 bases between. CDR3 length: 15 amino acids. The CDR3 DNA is TGTGCCAGCAGCTTAGGGGGGAACAGGGACACTGAAGCTTTCTTT. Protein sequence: CASSLGGNRDTEAFF.

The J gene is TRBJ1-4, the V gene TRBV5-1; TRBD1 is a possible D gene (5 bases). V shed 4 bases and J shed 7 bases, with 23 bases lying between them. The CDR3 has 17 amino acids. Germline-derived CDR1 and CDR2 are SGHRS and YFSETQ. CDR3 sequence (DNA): TGCGCCAGCAGCCCCTCGGGGGGTCCCCCCTGGAGTGAAAAACTGTTTTTT. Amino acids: CASSPSGGPPWSEKLFF.

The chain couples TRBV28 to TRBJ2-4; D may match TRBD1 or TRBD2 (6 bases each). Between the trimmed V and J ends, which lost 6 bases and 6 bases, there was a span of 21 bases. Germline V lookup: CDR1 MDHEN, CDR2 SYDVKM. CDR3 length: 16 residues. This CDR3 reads CASSPRGAEERNIQYF. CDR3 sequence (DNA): TGTGCCAGCAGCCCTAGGGGGGCAGAGGAGAGAAACATTCAGTACTTC.

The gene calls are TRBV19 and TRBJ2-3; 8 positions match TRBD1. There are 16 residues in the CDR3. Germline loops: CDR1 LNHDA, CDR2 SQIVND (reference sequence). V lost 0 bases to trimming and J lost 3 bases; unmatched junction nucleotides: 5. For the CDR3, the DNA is TGTGCCAGTAGTATAGAACCAGGGGGCTGGACAGATACGCAGTATTTT. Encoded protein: CASSIEPGGWTDTQYF.

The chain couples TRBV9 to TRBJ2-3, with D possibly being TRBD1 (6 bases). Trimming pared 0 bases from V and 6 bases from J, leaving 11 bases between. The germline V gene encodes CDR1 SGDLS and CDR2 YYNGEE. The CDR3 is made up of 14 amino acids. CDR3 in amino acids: CASSVGQGIDTQYF. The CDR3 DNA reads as TGTGCCAGCAGCGTAGGTCAGGGGATCGATACGCAGTATTTT. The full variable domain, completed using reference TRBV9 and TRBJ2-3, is DSGVTQTPKHLITATGQRVTLRCSPRSGDLSVYWYQQSLDQGLQFLIQYYNGEERAKGNILERFSAQQFPDLHSELNLSSLELGDSALYFCASSVGQGIDTQYFGPGTRLTVL.

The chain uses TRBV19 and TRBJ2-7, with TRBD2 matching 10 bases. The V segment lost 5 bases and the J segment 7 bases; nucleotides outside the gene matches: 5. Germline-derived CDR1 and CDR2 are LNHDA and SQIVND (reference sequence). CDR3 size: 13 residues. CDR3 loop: CASSWTSGGEQYF. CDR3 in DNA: TGTGCCAGTAGTTGGACTAGCGGAGGTGAGCAGTACTTC.